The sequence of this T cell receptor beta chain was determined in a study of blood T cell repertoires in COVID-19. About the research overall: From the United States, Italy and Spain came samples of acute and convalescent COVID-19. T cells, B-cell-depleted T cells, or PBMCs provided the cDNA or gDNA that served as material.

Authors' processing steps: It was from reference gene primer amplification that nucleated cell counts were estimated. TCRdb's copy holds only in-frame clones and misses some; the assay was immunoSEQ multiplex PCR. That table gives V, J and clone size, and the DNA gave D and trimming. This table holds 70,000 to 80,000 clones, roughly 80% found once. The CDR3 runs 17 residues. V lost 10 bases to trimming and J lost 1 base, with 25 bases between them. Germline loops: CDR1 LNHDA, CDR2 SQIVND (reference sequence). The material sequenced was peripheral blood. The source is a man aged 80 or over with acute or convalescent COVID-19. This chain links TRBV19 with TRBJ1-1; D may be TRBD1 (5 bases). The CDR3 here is CATTYPGGGLGNTEAFF. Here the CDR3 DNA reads TGTGCCACTACTTACCCGGGGGGGGGACTCGGGAACACTGAAGCTTTCTTT.